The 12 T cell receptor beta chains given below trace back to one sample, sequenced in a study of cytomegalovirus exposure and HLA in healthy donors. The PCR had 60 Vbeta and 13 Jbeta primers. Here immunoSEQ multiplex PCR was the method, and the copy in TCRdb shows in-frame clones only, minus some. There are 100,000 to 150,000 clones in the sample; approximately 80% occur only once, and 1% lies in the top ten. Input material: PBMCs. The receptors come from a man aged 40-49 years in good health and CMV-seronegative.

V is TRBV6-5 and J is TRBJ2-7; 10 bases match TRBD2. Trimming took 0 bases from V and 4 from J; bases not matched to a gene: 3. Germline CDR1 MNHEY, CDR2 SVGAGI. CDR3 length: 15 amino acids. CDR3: CASSYSPSGGYEQYF. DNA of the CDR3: TGTGCCAGCAGTTACTCGCCTAGCGGGGGATACGAGCAGTACTTC.

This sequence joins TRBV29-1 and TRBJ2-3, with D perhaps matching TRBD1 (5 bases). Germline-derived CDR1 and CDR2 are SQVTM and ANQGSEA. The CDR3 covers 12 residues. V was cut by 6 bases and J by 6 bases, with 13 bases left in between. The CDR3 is CSVAQGSDTQYF. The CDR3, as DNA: TGCAGCGTAGCTCAGGGCTCGGATACGCAGTATTTT.

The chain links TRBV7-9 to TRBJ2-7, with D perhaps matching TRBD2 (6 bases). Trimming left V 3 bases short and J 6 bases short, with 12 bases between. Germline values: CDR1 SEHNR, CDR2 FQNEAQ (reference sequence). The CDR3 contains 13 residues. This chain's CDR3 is CASSFPGLSEQYF. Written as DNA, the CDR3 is TGTGCCAGCAGCTTCCCGGGACTGTCCGAGCAGTACTTC.

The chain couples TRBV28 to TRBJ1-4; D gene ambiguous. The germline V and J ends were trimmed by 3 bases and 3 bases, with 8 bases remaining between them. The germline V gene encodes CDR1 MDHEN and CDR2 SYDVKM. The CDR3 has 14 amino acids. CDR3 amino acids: CASSLWGANEKLFF. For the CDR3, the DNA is TGTGCCAGCAGTTTGTGGGGAGCTAATGAAAAACTGTTTTTT.

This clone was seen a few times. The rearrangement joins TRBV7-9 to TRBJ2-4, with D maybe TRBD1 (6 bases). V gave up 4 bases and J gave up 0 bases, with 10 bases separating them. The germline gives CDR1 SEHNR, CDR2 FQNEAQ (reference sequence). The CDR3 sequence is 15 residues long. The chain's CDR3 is CASSSGQLAKNIQYF. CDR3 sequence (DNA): TGTGCCAGCAGCTCAGGACAGTTAGCCAAAAACATTCAGTACTTC.

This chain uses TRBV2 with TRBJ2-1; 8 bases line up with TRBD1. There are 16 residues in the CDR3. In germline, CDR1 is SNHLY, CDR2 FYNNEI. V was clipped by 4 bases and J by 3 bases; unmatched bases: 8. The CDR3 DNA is TGTGCCAGCAGTGTAAGGGGAGGACAGGGCTACAATGAGCAGTTCTTC. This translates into CASSVRGGQGYNEQFF.

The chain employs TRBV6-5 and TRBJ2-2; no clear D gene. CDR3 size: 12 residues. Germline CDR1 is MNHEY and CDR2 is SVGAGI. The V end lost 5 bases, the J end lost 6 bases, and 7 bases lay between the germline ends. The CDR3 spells CASSTRSGELFF. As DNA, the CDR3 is TGTGCCAGCAGTACCAGATCCGGGGAGCTGTTTTTT.

The CDR3 DNA is TGCAGCAGAAGGGGAGGGCCCTCCTACGAGCAGTACTTC. This gives the protein CSRRGGPSYEQYF. The chain is built from TRBV29-1 and TRBJ2-7; 7 nucleotides line up with TRBD2. Germline V gives CDR1 SQVTM, CDR2 ANQGSEA. The length of the CDR3 is 13 residues. With V trimmed by 8 bases and J by 0 bases, 7 bases remained unmatched.

This CDR3 reads CASSGQGGYEQYF. The DNA for the CDR3 is TGTGCCAGTTCCGGACAGGGAGGGTACGAGCAGTACTTC. The V and J genes are TRBV2 and TRBJ2-7; a weak D match, TRBD1 (8 bases). Germline V gene data show CDR1 as SNHLY and CDR2 as FYNNEI. Trimming pared 9 bases from V and 4 bases from J, leaving 16 bases between. This CDR3 comprises 13 residues.

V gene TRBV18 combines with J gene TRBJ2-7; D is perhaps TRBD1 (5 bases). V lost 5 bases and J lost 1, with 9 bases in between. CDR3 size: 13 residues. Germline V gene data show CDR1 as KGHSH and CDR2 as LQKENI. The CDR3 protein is CASSTTASYEQYF. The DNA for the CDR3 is TGTGCCAGCTCAACGACAGCTTCCTACGAGCAGTACTTC.

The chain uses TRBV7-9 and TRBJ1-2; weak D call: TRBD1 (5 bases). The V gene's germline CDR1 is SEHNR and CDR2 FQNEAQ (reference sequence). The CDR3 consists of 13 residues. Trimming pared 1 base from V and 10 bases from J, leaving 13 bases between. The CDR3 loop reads CASSLEGFQLYTF. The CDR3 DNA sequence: TGTGCCAGCAGCTTAGAGGGGTTTCAACTCTACACCTTC.

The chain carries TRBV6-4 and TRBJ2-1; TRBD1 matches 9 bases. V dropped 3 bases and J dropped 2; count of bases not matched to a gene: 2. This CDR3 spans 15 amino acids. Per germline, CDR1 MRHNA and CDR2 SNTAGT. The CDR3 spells CASSEGQGPYNEQFF. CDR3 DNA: TGTGCCAGCAGTGAAGGACAGGGGCCCTACAATGAGCAGTTCTTC.